The 11 T cell receptor beta chains listed next were all sequenced from one sample in a study of PD-1 blockade in classical Hodgkin lymphoma. Time point defined: cycle 4 day 1 (C4D1), after five to seven weeks of nivolumab. Relapse was seen in all patients after autologous stem cell transplantation, and brentuximab vedotin exposure was variable. The protocol was immunoSEQ multiplex PCR, while the TCRdb copy is restricted to in-frame clones and leaves out a portion. The sample comprises some 17,000 clones, about 71% of which are singletons, and about 7.2% rests with the top ten. The specimen was peripheral blood mononuclear cells (PBMCs), collected before the fourth cycle of nivolumab. These receptors were taken from a human donor with classical Hodgkin lymphoma.

The genes are TRBV13 and TRBJ2-7, with TRBD1 as a possible D gene (6 bases). Germline values: CDR1 PRHDT, CDR2 FYEKMQ (reference sequence). This CDR3 has 13 residues. The germline V and J ends were trimmed by 3 bases and 3 bases, with 9 bases remaining between them. This chain's CDR3 is CASSFRDNYEQYF. Written as DNA, the CDR3 is TGTGCCAGCAGCTTCAGGGACAACTACGAGCAGTACTTC.

This clone was counted a few times. V usage is TRBV9 and J usage is TRBJ2-3, with TRBD2 matching 10 bases. After removal of 1 base from V and 1 base from J, the junction contained 6 bases not matched to a gene. Germline-derived CDR1 and CDR2 are SGDLS and YYNGEE. The length of the CDR3 is 17 residues. CDR3 residues: CASSVSLAGEGTDTQYF. The DNA of the CDR3 is TGTGCCAGCAGCGTAAGTCTAGCGGGAGAGGGCACAGATACGCAGTATTTT.

This clone has a handful of counts. A far larger clone is only one base removed, so a read error is likely. The sample contains more than one DNA sequence encoding this CDR3. This chain uses TRBV4-1 with TRBJ2-7; 7 bases agree with TRBD1. The trim removed 4 bases at V and 5 bases at J, leaving 8 bases unmatched. CDR3 size: 14 residues. CDR1 MGHRA and CDR2 YSYEKL come from the germline V gene. The CDR3 spells CASSPAQGDHEQYF. CDR3 DNA sequence: TGCGCCAGCAGCCCGGCGCAGGGGGACCACGAGCAGTACTTC.

The chain couples TRBV6-5 to TRBJ2-7; a possible D gene is TRBD2 (5 bases). Between the trimmed V and J ends, which lost 5 bases and 2 bases, there was a span of 7 bases. CDR3 length: 12 amino acids. Germline V gene sequence: CDR1 MNHEY, CDR2 SVGAGI. For the CDR3, the DNA is TGTGCCAGCAGTCCCGGGGCCTACGAGCAGTACTTC. Its translation is CASSPGAYEQYF.

The rearrangement joins TRBV27 to TRBJ2-7, with 11 bases aligning to TRBD2. With V trimmed by 5 bases and J by 6 bases, 6 bases remained unmatched. The CDR3 contains 14 residues. Germline assignment: CDR1 MNHEY and CDR2 SMNVEV (reference sequence). The CDR3 coding sequence is TGTGCCAGCAGTCTCGGGACTAGCGGAGTCGAGCAGTACTTC. It translates to CASSLGTSGVEQYF.

The CDR3 bases are TGTGCCACCAGCAGAGGCAACAGTGGGACTGAAGCTTTCTTT. It encodes CATSRGNSGTEAFF. The chain employs TRBV15 and TRBJ1-1; no definite D call. The germline CDR1 and CDR2 sequences are LNHNV and YYDKDF (reference sequence). Trimming left V 1 base short and J 5 bases short, with 11 bases between. The CDR3 has 14 residues.

The chain joins TRBV19 to TRBJ2-1; 9 bases align to TRBD2. The CDR3 spans 17 residues. Trimming at V came to 0 bases and at J to 5 bases, leaving 8 bases not matched to a gene. Germline V gene lookup returns CDR1 LNHDA and CDR2 SQIVND (reference sequence). CDR3 region: CASSIEAAGGIDNEQFF. The CDR3 DNA reads TGTGCCAGTAGTATAGAAGCAGCGGGAGGAATAGACAATGAGCAGTTCTTC.

The chain carries TRBV19 and TRBJ2-7; D possibly corresponds to TRBD1 (6 bases). CDR1 and CDR2 (germline): LNHDA, SQIVND (reference sequence). V lost 6 bases and J lost 3, with 15 bases in between. There are 14 residues in the CDR3. This CDR3 reads CASRAPDRSYEQYF. The DNA of the CDR3 is TGTGCCAGTAGAGCACCCGACAGGAGCTACGAGCAGTACTTC.

This chain joins TRBV23-1 and TRBJ1-1; TRBD1 aligns across 7 bases. TRBV23-1 has ORF status, its function being uncertain. The junction had 1 base not matched to a gene; V was cut back by 0 bases and J by 0 bases. The CDR3 has 15 residues. In DNA, the CDR3 is TGCGCCAGCAGTCAATCGGACAGGCTGAACACTGAAGCTTTCTTT. This gives the protein CASSQSDRLNTEAFF.

This chain joins TRBV19 and TRBJ2-7; 7 positions agree with TRBD1. The germline CDR1 and CDR2 sequences are LNHDA and SQIVND (reference sequence). The ends lost 5 bases at V and 6 bases at J; junction bases unmatched: 13. The CDR3 sequence is 15 residues long. CDR3 protein: CASSPSLATGAEQYF. In DNA, the CDR3 is TGTGCCAGTAGTCCATCGCTGGCTACAGGGGCCGAGCAGTACTTC.

The gene calls are TRBV5-6 and TRBJ1-5, with 10 bases lining up with TRBD1. The V and J ends lost 2 bases and 5 bases, in that order; junction bases with no gene match: 1. The germline CDR1 and CDR2 sequences are SGHDT and YYEEEE. There are 14 residues in the CDR3. This chain's CDR3 is CASSFGQGDQPQHF. CDR3 in DNA: TGTGCCAGCAGCTTTGGACAGGGGGATCAGCCCCAGCATTTT.